The 21 T cell receptor beta chains reported below all come from one sample, sequenced in a study of T cell clusters in autoimmune cytopenias. Each sample's input was 200 to 300 ng genomic DNA, 38,000 or so genome equivalents. TRB was amplified by touch-down multiplex PCR, primer pools A and B combined. TCRdb re-called the multiplex PCR reads, yielding one record per CDR3 amino acid sequence without DNA. The table lists roughly 3,000 distinct CDR3 sequences. The sequencing input was peripheral blood. Every receptor here comes from a human donor with an autoimmune cytopenia or autoimmune hepatitis (not recorded which).

This clonotype counts as medium-sized by frequency. V is TRBV6-2 or TRBV6-3 and J is TRBJ1-2; TCRdb's D gene call, TRBD1, goes unchecked for lack of DNA. The CDR3 has 16 residues. CDR1 and CDR2 (germline): MNHEY, SVGEGT. The CDR3 region is CASSYGGHTARDGYTF.

The chain employs TRBV4-3 and TRBJ2-2; the TRBD2 assignment by TCRdb is unverifiable without DNA. CDR3 length: 20 residues. Germline lookup yields CDR1 LGHNA and CDR2 YSLEER. CDR3 protein: CASSPGGLAGVISGTGELFF.

Frequency places this clonotype as medium-sized (0.01 to 0.1%). The rearrangement uses TRBV6-1 and TRBJ2-1; TCRdb names TRBD1, which stays unverified in the absence of DNA. This CDR3 is built from 17 residues. The germline V gene encodes CDR1 MNHNS and CDR2 SASEGT. The CDR3 here is CASSEVGLGSLNWEQFF.

Judged by frequency, this clonotype is medium-sized (0.01 to 0.1%). The chain carries TRBV20-1 and TRBJ2-7. CDR3 size: 12 residues. The germline CDR1 and CDR2 sequences are DFQATT and SNEGSKA (reference sequence). The CDR3 here is CSARGPSPEQYF.

Judged by frequency, this clonotype is medium-sized (0.01 to 0.1%). The chain employs TRBV12-3 or TRBV12-4 and TRBJ2-7; TCRdb's assignment of TRBD1 cannot be checked, as there is no DNA. The CDR3 contains 14 residues. CDR3 residues: CASSQQGFTYEQYF.

Frequency places this clonotype as medium-sized. The V gene is TRBV18, the J gene TRBJ2-2; TCRdb proposes TRBD1, but this gene call is untestable without DNA. Germline CDR1 is KGHSH and CDR2 is LQKENI. The CDR3 spans 14 residues. CDR3 protein: CASSQGQNTGELFF.

By frequency, this clonotype is medium-sized. The CDR3 sequence: CASSYLPGRSNQPQHF. The rearrangement joins TRBV6-2 or TRBV6-3 to TRBJ1-5; TCRdb's assignment of TRBD1 cannot be checked, as there is no DNA. The CDR3 contains 16 residues. Germline assignment: CDR1 MNHEY and CDR2 SVGEGT.

Frequency places this clonotype as medium-sized. The CDR3: CASSYLADGNSYEQYF. The chain has TRBV6-5 and TRBJ2-7. The CDR3 covers 16 residues. CDR1 MNHEY and CDR2 SVGAGI come from the germline V gene.

This clonotype is labeled medium-sized (0.01 to 0.1%) based on frequency. The genes are TRBV6-6 and TRBJ1-5; TCRdb calls TRBD1, which cannot be checked without DNA. The CDR3 extends over 15 amino acids. Germline CDR1 reads MNHNY; CDR2 reads SVGAGI (reference sequence). CDR3: CASSYGQGSNQPQHF.

Frequency places this clonotype as medium-sized. The chain couples TRBV6-2 or TRBV6-3 to TRBJ1-2. The CDR3 runs 13 residues. From germline, CDR1 is MNHEY and CDR2 SVGEGT. The CDR3 loop reads CASSYIHREGYTF.

This clonotype is deemed medium-sized (0.01 to 0.1%) by its frequency. The chain is built from TRBV20-1 and TRBJ1-4. This CDR3 spans 14 amino acids. CDR1 DFQATT and CDR2 SNEGSKA come from the germline V gene (reference sequence). The CDR3 region is CSARDYKGIEKLFF.

V usage is TRBV27 and J usage is TRBJ2-2; TCRdb proposes TRBD1, but this gene call is untestable without DNA. Germline V lookup: CDR1 MNHEY, CDR2 SMNVEV (reference sequence). The CDR3 contains 16 residues. This CDR3 is CASKSTRQGHTGELFF.

The rearrangement links TRBV28 to TRBJ1-3. CDR3 length equals 12 residues. Germline lookup yields CDR1 MDHEN and CDR2 SYDVKM. This chain's CDR3 is CASTHTGNTIYF.

The genes are TRBV9 and TRBJ2-3. CDR1 and CDR2 from the germline V gene are SGDLS and YYNGEE. The CDR3 consists of 15 residues. The CDR3 loop is CASSVEPSSTDTQYF.

This clonotype is called medium-sized based on its frequency. This chain uses TRBV6-1 with TRBJ2-5; TCRdb designates TRBD2, a call that cannot be tested without DNA. Looked up from germline, CDR1 is MNHNS and CDR2 is SASEGT. The CDR3 runs 15 residues. CDR3 residues: CASRFVVSGVQTQYF.

Considering frequency, this clonotype is medium-sized. The rearrangement uses TRBV18 and TRBJ1-2. Per the germline V gene, CDR1 is KGHSH and CDR2 is LQKENI. The CDR3 runs 13 residues. The CDR3 sequence: CASSPSGMDGYTF.

This clonotype registers medium-sized by frequency. The V and J genes are TRBV4-3 and TRBJ1-1; TCRdb gives TRBD1 as the D gene, but with no DNA this cannot be confirmed. Germline V lookup: CDR1 LGHNA, CDR2 YSLEER. The CDR3 sequence is 15 residues long. The chain's CDR3 is CASSQDRAGRVEAFF.

This clonotype registers medium-sized by frequency. The gene calls are TRBV5-4 and TRBJ2-6. This CDR3 comprises 16 residues. From germline, CDR1 is SGHNT and CDR2 YYREEE (reference sequence). CDR3: CASSLGGPSGANVLTF.

The chain links TRBV4-3 to TRBJ1-2; TCRdb indicates TRBD1, and absent DNA this call remains unverified. Per the germline V gene, CDR1 is LGHNA and CDR2 is YSLEER. This CDR3 is 16 amino acids long. CDR3 in amino acids: CASSRGQGAEERGYTF.

Its frequency marks this clonotype as medium-sized. The chain has TRBV19 and TRBJ2-2; lacking DNA, the TRBD2 call made by TCRdb goes unchecked. Germline loops: CDR1 LNHDA, CDR2 SQIVND (reference sequence). There are 15 residues in the CDR3. The CDR3 sequence is CASRGASGGTGELFF.

The chain couples TRBV28 to TRBJ1-5. CDR1 and CDR2 (germline): MDHEN, SYDVKM. CDR3 length: 12 amino acids. The CDR3 here is CASSHQGQPQHF.